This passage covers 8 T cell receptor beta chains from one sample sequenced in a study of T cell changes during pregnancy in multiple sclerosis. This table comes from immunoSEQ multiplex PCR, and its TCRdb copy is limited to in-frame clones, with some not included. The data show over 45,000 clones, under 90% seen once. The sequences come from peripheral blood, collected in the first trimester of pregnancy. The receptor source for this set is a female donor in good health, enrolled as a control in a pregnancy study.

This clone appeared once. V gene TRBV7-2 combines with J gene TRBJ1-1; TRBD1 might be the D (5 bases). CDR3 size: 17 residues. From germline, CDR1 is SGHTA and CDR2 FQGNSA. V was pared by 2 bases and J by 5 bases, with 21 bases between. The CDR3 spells CASSLSSLGAGQTEAFF. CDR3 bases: TGTGCCAGCAGCTTAAGTTCCCTAGGGGCCGGGCAGACTGAAGCTTTCTTT.

The CDR3 spells CASSPKGGGATDTQYF. The CDR3 bases are TGCGCCAGCAGCCCCAAGGGCGGGGGGGCCACAGATACGCAGTATTTT. V gene TRBV5-1 combines with J gene TRBJ2-3, with 9 bases that match TRBD2. With V trimmed by 4 bases and J by 2 bases, 8 bases remained unmatched. Germline CDR1 is SGHRS and CDR2 is YFSETQ. The CDR3 spans 16 residues.

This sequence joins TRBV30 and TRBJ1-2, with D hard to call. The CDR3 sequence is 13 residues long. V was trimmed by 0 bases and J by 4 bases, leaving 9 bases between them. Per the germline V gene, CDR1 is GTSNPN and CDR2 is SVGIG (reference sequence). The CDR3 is CAWSVTEIYGYTF. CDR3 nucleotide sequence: TGTGCCTGGAGTGTAACAGAAATCTATGGCTACACCTTC.

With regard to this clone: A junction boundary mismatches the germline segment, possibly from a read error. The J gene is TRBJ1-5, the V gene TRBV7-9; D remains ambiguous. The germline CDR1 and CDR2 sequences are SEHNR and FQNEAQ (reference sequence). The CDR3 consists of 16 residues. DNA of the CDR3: TGTGCCAGCAGCTCCGCAGGTACCGCGGGATATCAACCCCAGCATTTT. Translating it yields CASSSAGTAGYQPQHF.

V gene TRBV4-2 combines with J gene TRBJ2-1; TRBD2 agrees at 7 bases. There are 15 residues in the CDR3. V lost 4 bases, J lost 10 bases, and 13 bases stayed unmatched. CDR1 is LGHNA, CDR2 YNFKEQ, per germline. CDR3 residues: CASSPPLRTRKEQFF. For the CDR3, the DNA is TGTGCCAGCAGCCCTCCGCTCCGGACTAGGAAGGAGCAGTTCTTC.

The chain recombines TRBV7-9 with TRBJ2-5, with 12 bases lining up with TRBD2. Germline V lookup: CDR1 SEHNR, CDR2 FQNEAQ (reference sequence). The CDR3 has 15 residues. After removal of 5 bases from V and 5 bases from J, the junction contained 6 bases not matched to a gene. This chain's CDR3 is CASSRTSGEGETQYF. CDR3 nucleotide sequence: TGTGCCAGCAGCCGGACTAGCGGGGAGGGGGAGACCCAGTACTTC.

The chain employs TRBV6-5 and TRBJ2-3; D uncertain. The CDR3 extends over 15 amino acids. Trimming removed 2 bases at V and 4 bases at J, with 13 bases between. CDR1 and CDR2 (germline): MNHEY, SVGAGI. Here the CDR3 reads CASSYGMGWADTQYF. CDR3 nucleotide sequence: TGTGCCAGCAGTTACGGAATGGGCTGGGCAGATACGCAGTATTTT.

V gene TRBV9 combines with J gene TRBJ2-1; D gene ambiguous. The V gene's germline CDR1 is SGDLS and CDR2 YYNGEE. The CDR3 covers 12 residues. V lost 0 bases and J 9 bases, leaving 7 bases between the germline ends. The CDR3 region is CASSVAVGEQFF. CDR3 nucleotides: TGTGCCAGCAGCGTAGCCGTCGGTGAGCAGTTCTTC.